The sequence of this T cell receptor (beta chain) was determined in a study of T cells after yellow fever vaccination. From germline, CDR1 is SGHVS and CDR2 FNYEAQ. Trimming cost V 5 bases and J 4 bases; bases outside gene matches: 6. The CDR3 has 15 amino acids. TCRdb reanalysed the 5' RACE reads using MiXCR and keeps one entry per CDR3 protein. The sample shows under 200,000 distinct CDR3 sequences, approximately 11% of them seen only once. This clonotype turned up a few times. Given a much more abundant clone one base away, this may be a read error. The chain links TRBV7-6 to TRBJ2-2, with 8 positions matching TRBD2. The TCR sequence derives from a man aged 18 to 30 who received the YFV17D yellow fever vaccine. The sample was CD8+ T cells sorted from PBMCs, taken 15 days after the yellow fever booster vaccination. CDR3 residues: CASSPTSEVTGELFF. CDR3 DNA: TGTGCCAGCAGCCCGACTAGCGAGGTCACCGGGGAGCTGTTTTTT.